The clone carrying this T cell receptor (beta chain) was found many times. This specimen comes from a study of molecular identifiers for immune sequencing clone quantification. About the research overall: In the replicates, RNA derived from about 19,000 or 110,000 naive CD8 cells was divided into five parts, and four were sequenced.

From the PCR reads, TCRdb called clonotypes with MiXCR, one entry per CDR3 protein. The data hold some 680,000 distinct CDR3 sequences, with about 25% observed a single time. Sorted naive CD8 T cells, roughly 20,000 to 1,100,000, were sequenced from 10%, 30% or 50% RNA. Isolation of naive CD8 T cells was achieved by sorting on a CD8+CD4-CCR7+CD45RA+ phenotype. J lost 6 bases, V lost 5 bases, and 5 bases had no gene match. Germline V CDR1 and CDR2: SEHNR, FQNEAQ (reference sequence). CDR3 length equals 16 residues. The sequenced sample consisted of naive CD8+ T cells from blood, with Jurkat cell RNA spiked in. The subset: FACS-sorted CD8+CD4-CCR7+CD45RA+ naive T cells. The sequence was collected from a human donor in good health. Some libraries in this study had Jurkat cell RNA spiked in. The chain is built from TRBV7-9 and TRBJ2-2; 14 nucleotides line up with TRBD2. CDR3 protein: CASSPGLAGESGELFF. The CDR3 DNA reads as TGTGCCAGCAGCCCGGGACTAGCGGGAGAATCCGGGGAGCTGTTTTTT.